This TCR beta chain was sequenced in a study of cytomegalovirus exposure and HLA in healthy donors. Regarding the study as a whole: Indistinguishability led to the exclusion of some V segments, TRBV6-2 and TRBV6-3 included. Reported performance of the classifier showed diagnosis of cytomegalovirus status with high specificity and sensitivity.

Each donor was healthy, and each was a bone marrow donor. Primers for the PCR totalled 60 Vbeta and 13 Jbeta. This table comes from immunoSEQ multiplex PCR, and its TCRdb copy is limited to in-frame clones, with some not included. The sample consists of roughly 170,000 clones, roughly 78% of them appearing once. In the case of this clone: What it binds is not known.

This CDR3 is 13 amino acids long. J was trimmed by 6 bases and V by 5 bases; bases with no gene match: 4. The germline CDR1 and CDR2 sequences are GTSNPN and SVGIG (reference sequence). Sequences were obtained from PBMCs. The genes are TRBV30 and TRBJ2-5; 12 bases match TRBD1. This sequence was found in a woman between 45 and 65 years old in good health and CMV-seropositive. CDR3 in amino acids: CAWGTGGAKTQYF. The CDR3 DNA follows: TGTGCCTGGGGGACAGGGGGCGCGAAGACCCAGTACTTC.